The 23 T cell receptor beta chains reported below all come from one sample, sequenced in a study of shared clonotypes between healthy human individuals. Here immunoSEQ multiplex PCR was the method, and the copy in TCRdb shows in-frame clones only, minus some. The sample carries some 2,100,000 clones, approximately 94% recorded once. The sample taken for sequencing was naive CD4+ T cells sorted from blood. Subset defined: CD45RA+ positively selected. The receptors originated from a man aged 18 to 30 in good health.

The J gene is TRBJ2-1, the V gene TRBV4-3, with D hard to call. The CDR3 has 15 amino acids. V lost 1 base and J lost 6, with 13 bases in between. Germline V gene data show CDR1 as LGHNA and CDR2 as YSLEER. As DNA, the CDR3 is TGCGCCAGCAGCCAAGCCTACCACAACGCCAATGAGCAGTTCTTC. Translating gives CASSQAYHNANEQFF.

V is TRBV10-2 and J is TRBJ2-1; TRBD2 matches 8 bases. J was trimmed by 3 bases and V by 0 bases; bases with no gene match: 4. The CDR3 length is 16 residues. The V gene's germline CDR1 is WSHSY and CDR2 SAAADI. The CDR3 sequence: CASSESTGGFYNEQFF. CDR3 coding DNA: TGCGCCAGCAGTGAGTCAACGGGGGGGTTCTACAATGAGCAGTTCTTC.

In nucleotides, the CDR3 is TGTGCCAGCAGTTCCCCGGACACTGAAGCTTTCTTT. It is translated as CASSSPDTEAFF. This rearrangement joins TRBV2 to TRBJ1-1, with unresolved D. The CDR3 spans 12 residues. Germline CDR1 and CDR2: SNHLY and FYNNEI. V shed 5 bases and J shed 3 bases, with 7 bases lying between them.

Note on this clone: This sample also contains other DNA sequences that code for the same CDR3. The rearrangement joins TRBV6-5 to TRBJ2-7, with D uncertain. V was pared by 6 bases and J by 0 bases, with 9 bases between. This CDR3 comprises 13 residues. Germline-derived CDR1 and CDR2 are MNHEY and SVGAGI. The chain's CDR3 is CASRRRDSYEQYF. DNA of the CDR3: TGTGCCAGCAGGAGAAGGGACTCCTACGAGCAGTACTTC.

The J gene is TRBJ1-5, the V gene TRBV7-8; the D is unclear. Germline lookup yields CDR1 SGHVS and CDR2 FQNEAQ. This CDR3 is built from 15 residues. V shed 2 bases and J shed 0 bases, with 8 bases lying between them. The CDR3 nucleotides are TGTGCCAGCAGCTTAAGTTCCAATAGCAATCAGCCCCAGCATTTT. Its translation is CASSLSSNSNQPQHF.

The chain has TRBV6-4 and TRBJ2-1, with TRBD2 matching 12 bases. Trimming took 5 bases from V and 7 from J; bases not matched to a gene: 3. The CDR3 contains 14 residues. From germline, CDR1 is MRHNA and CDR2 SNTAGT. For the CDR3, the DNA is TGTGCCAGCAGTCTAGCGGGGGGGCCTAATGAGCAGTTCTTC. Translation gives CASSLAGGPNEQFF.

The gene calls are TRBV7-6 and TRBJ2-3; possibly TRBD2 for D (5 bases). This CDR3 is built from 12 residues. V gave up 5 bases and J gave up 6 bases, with 9 bases separating them. Germline-derived CDR1 and CDR2 are SGHVS and FNYEAQ. CDR3 DNA sequence: TGTGCCAGCAGCGCTAGAGGGGATACGCAGTATTTT. It is translated as CASSARGDTQYF.

The chain recombines TRBV7-2 with TRBJ2-2, with TRBD2 identical over 9 bases. The germline CDR1 and CDR2 sequences are SGHTA and FQGNSA. The CDR3 is 15 amino acids. V shed 6 bases, J shed 4 bases, and the junction held 6 bases outside the gene matches. The CDR3 loop is CASRVSGSATGELFF. The CDR3 DNA follows: TGTGCCAGCAGGGTTAGCGGGAGTGCCACCGGGGAGCTGTTTTTT.

As DNA, the CDR3 is TGTGCCAGCAGTTACGGCGGGGACACCGGGGAGCTGTTTTTT. Translation: CASSYGGDTGELFF. J is TRBJ2-2 and V is TRBV6-6; D possibly corresponds to TRBD2 (6 bases). The CDR3 consists of 14 residues. The germline CDR1 and CDR2 sequences are MNHNY and SVGAGI (reference sequence). V dropped 2 bases and J dropped 3 bases, with 7 bases sitting between them.

The gene calls are TRBV28 and TRBJ1-6, with a weak D call TRBD1 (5 bases). Trimming shortened V by 11 bases and J by 9 bases, and 17 bases separated the two germline ends. Germline V gene sequence: CDR1 MDHEN, CDR2 SYDVKM. The CDR3 consists of 13 residues. The DNA for the CDR3 is TGTGCCGGGGGGGGTAGGGCTGGTTCACCCCTCCACTTT. It encodes CAGGGRAGSPLHF.

The chain links TRBV18 to TRBJ2-7; perhaps TRBD2 as D (6 bases). The CDR3 spans 13 residues. V was clipped by 4 bases and J by 1 base, with 8 bases between them. Germline CDR1 and CDR2: KGHSH and LQKENI. The CDR3 sequence: CASSLAGSYEQYF. Written as DNA, the CDR3 is TGTGCCAGCTCACTGGCGGGATCCTACGAGCAGTACTTC.

The chain combines TRBV2 with TRBJ2-7; 7 positions match TRBD1. V dropped 2 bases and J dropped 3; count of bases not matched to a gene: 1. Germline V CDR1 and CDR2: SNHLY, FYNNEI. The length of the CDR3 is 13 residues. The CDR3 spells CASSEYRGYEQYF. The CDR3 region has the DNA TGTGCCAGCAGTGAATACAGGGGCTACGAGCAGTACTTC.

This clone was observed a few times. The genes are TRBV6-5 and TRBJ2-1; D uncertain. There are 15 residues in the CDR3. Trimming left V 5 bases short and J 3 bases short, with 14 bases between. The germline V gene encodes CDR1 MNHEY and CDR2 SVGAGI. The CDR3 region is CASSMSGNLYNEQFF. The CDR3 nucleotides are TGTGCCAGCAGTATGAGTGGTAACCTCTACAATGAGCAGTTCTTC.

The V gene is TRBV30, the J gene TRBJ1-3, with D unresolved. The germline gives CDR1 GTSNPN, CDR2 SVGIG (reference sequence). Trimming stripped 1 base from V and 0 bases from J, with 7 bases between. CDR3 length: 14 amino acids. The CDR3 sequence: CAWSGPASGNTIYF. In DNA, the CDR3 is TGTGCCTGGAGTGGACCGGCCTCTGGAAACACCATATATTTT.

The rearrangement uses TRBV7-9 and TRBJ2-7; the D call may be TRBD1 or TRBD2 (6 bases each). Per germline, CDR1 SEHNR and CDR2 FQNEAQ (reference sequence). V shed 5 bases and J shed 2 bases, with 13 bases lying between them. The CDR3 runs 14 residues. This chain's CDR3 is CASSPDGGPYEQYF. For the CDR3, the DNA is TGTGCCAGCAGCCCCGATGGGGGGCCCTACGAGCAGTACTTC.

The rearrangement links TRBV2 to TRBJ1-3; tentatively, D is TRBD1 (5 bases). Germline loops: CDR1 SNHLY, CDR2 FYNNEI. The germline V and J ends were trimmed by 2 bases and 0 bases, with 14 bases remaining between them. The CDR3 is 17 amino acids. The CDR3 sequence is CASSERGAKVSGNTIYF. In DNA form, the CDR3 reads TGTGCCAGCAGTGAACGGGGCGCAAAGGTCTCTGGAAACACCATATATTTT.

The gene calls are TRBV11-3 and TRBJ2-1; 11 nucleotides agree with TRBD2. Trimming removed 5 bases from V and 1 base from J; junction bases left unmatched: 4. CDR1 and CDR2 from the germline V gene are SGHNT and YENEEA. This CDR3 region has 16 residues. CDR3 in DNA: TGTGCCAGCAGCACTGGACTAGCGGGTTCCTACAATGAGCAGTTCTTC. Amino acid sequence: CASSTGLAGSYNEQFF.

This sequence joins TRBV12-2 and TRBJ2-5. TRBV12-2 is noted as a pseudogene. CDR3 length: 15 amino acids. The CDR3 DNA follows: TGTGCAAGTCGCTTACAAGCTCCCAGGCGGGAGACCCAGTACTTC. It codes for CASRLQAPRRETQYF.

The rearrangement joins TRBV25-1 to TRBJ1-3; D unclear. This CDR3 is built from 12 residues. V was clipped by 7 bases and J by 4 bases, with 8 bases between them. The V gene's germline CDR1 is MGHDK and CDR2 SYGVNS. The CDR3 DNA reads as TGTGCCAGCACTCCCTCCGGAAACACCATATATTTT. It specifies CASTPSGNTIYF.

The chain joins TRBV27 to TRBJ1-5; no clear D. The germline V gene has CDR1 MNHEY and CDR2 SMNVEV (reference sequence). This CDR3 contains 13 residues. V lost 8 bases and J 3 bases, leaving 11 bases between the germline ends. The CDR3 region is CASAARVNQPQHF. The CDR3 DNA reads as TGTGCCAGCGCAGCGCGGGTCAATCAGCCCCAGCATTTT.

The chain employs TRBV18 and TRBJ2-7, with a weak D call TRBD2 (5 bases). This CDR3 contains 15 residues. Trimming stripped 2 bases from V and 2 bases from J, with 13 bases between. Germline V gene lookup returns CDR1 KGHSH and CDR2 LQKENI. As DNA, the CDR3 is TGTGCCAGCTCACCATCTTCTGGACTGACCTACGAGCAGTACTTC. The encoded protein is CASSPSSGLTYEQYF.

This chain joins TRBV5-1 and TRBJ2-5; 11 positions match TRBD2. The J segment lost 2 bases and the V segment lost 0 bases, leaving 6 bases of the junction unmatched. Germline V CDR1 and CDR2: SGHRS, YFSETQ. CDR3 length: 17 residues. CDR3 DNA sequence: TGCGCCAGCAGCTTGGGGGTCTTAGCGGGAGGGCAAGAGACCCAGTACTTC. Protein product: CASSLGVLAGGQETQYF.

This chain joins TRBV6-1 and TRBJ2-4, with TRBD2 identical over 7 bases. Germline trimming cut 6 bases from V and 8 bases from J; bases unmatched to any gene: 13. Per germline, CDR1 MNHNS and CDR2 SASEGT. The CDR3 loop spans 15 amino acids. The DNA of the CDR3 is TGTGCCAGCAGGGCGGGGAGCCGGGGGGAGGACATTCAGTACTTC. This sequence encodes CASRAGSRGEDIQYF.